Presented here are 29 T cell receptor beta chains from one specimen sequenced in a study of blood T cell repertoires in COVID-19. TCRdb keeps only in-frame clones here, not all; method: immunoSEQ multiplex PCR. The sample carries 200,000 to 250,000 clones, 65% to 85% recorded once. Material for sequencing was peripheral blood. All receptors come from a woman aged 25-40 years with COVID-19, enrolled during active disease.

The chain's CDR3 is CAWSVGGAKNEQFF. The CDR3 coding sequence is TGTGCCTGGAGTGTAGGGGGGGCCAAAAATGAGCAGTTCTTC. The V call is TRBV30, the J call TRBJ2-1; TRBD2 is a possible D gene (7 bases). Germline V lookup: CDR1 GTSNPN, CDR2 SVGIG (reference sequence). The CDR3 consists of 14 residues. V was pared by 0 bases and J by 7 bases, with 13 bases between.

This rearrangement joins TRBV5-3 to TRBJ2-2; D unresolved. TRBV5-3 falls under the ORF class, with uncertain function. Trimming cost V 3 bases and J 0 bases, with 15 bases left between them. CDR3 size: 17 residues. The CDR3 sequence is CARSSLTTASNTGELFF. The CDR3 DNA reads TGTGCCAGAAGCTCCTTGACCACAGCTTCGAACACCGGGGAGCTGTTTTTT.

This CDR3 reads CASSLYGDSGNTIYF. The CDR3 coding sequence is TGCGCCAGCAGCCTGTACGGGGACTCTGGAAACACCATATATTTT. This chain uses TRBV5-1 with TRBJ1-3; D uncertain. V was clipped by 4 bases and J by 0 bases, with 11 bases between them. The germline V gene has CDR1 SGHRS and CDR2 YFSETQ. The CDR3 covers 15 residues. Full variable domain (remainder filled in from reference TRBV5-1 and TRBJ1-3): KAGVTQTPRYLIKTRGQQVTLSCSPISGHRSVSWYQQTPGQGLQFLFEYFSETQRNKGNFPGRFSGRQFSNSRSEMNVSTLELGDSALYLCASSLYGDSGNTIYFGEGSWLTVV.

The chain links TRBV6-1 to TRBJ2-7; a weak D match, TRBD1 (6 bases). Germline lookup yields CDR1 MNHNS and CDR2 SASEGT. Trimming cost V 3 bases and J 4 bases, with 16 bases left between them. The CDR3 contains 15 residues. The CDR3 nucleotides read TGTGCCAGCAGTGAGGGGCAGGGGTTAGGGTACGAGCAGTACTTC. This encodes CASSEGQGLGYEQYF.

The chain combines TRBV6-2 or TRBV6-3 with TRBJ2-7; 10 nucleotides line up with TRBD1. CDR3 length equals 15 residues. CDR1 is MNHEY and CDR2 is SVGEGT in the germline V gene. V shed 9 bases and J 1 base; nucleotides not matched to a gene: 9. The CDR3 DNA reads as TGTGCCAGTAGCGCGAGGGGACAGGGGTCCTACGAGCAGTACTTC. This translates into CASSARGQGSYEQYF.

The V and J genes are TRBV24-1 and TRBJ2-1; 9 bases are shared with TRBD1. V shed 7 bases and J 1 base; nucleotides not matched to a gene: 4. This CDR3 contains 15 residues. CDR1 and CDR2 (germline): KGHDR, SFDVKD. CDR3 protein: CATRATGGSYNEQFF. For the CDR3, the DNA is TGTGCCACCAGGGCGACAGGGGGATCCTACAATGAGCAGTTCTTC.

The chain links TRBV5-1 to TRBJ1-2; D ambiguous. The V gene lost 1 base and the J gene lost 7 bases, with 11 bases spanning the gap. The germline V gene encodes CDR1 SGHRS and CDR2 YFSETQ. CDR3 length: 13 residues. CDR3 coding DNA: TGCGCCAGCAGCTTGTCGGAGGCAGGTGGCTACACCTTC. It encodes CASSLSEAGGYTF.

V usage is TRBV7-3 and J usage is TRBJ2-7; a weak D match, TRBD2 (6 bases). Germline V lookup: CDR1 SGHTA, CDR2 FQGTGA. Trimming removed 3 bases at V and 3 bases at J, with 12 bases between. This CDR3 spans 14 amino acids. CDR3 DNA: TGTGCCAGCAGCTTCCCAGCGGGCCGCTACGAGCAGTACTTC. Translation: CASSFPAGRYEQYF.

The chain uses TRBV15 and TRBJ1-3, with 8 bases aligning to TRBD1. The CDR3 extends over 17 amino acids. J was trimmed by 2 bases and V by 0 bases; bases with no gene match: 6. Germline CDR1 reads LNHNV; CDR2 reads YYDKDF (reference sequence). CDR3: CATSREIRTGTGNTIYF. CDR3 DNA: TGTGCCACCAGCAGAGAAATACGGACAGGGACTGGAAACACCATATATTTT.

The rearrangement uses TRBV20-1 and TRBJ1-2, with D perhaps matching TRBD1 (6 bases). Germline V gene data show CDR1 as DFQATT and CDR2 as SNEGSKA (reference sequence). V lost 3 bases to trimming and J lost 7 bases, with 21 bases between them. This CDR3 is 15 amino acids long. Written as DNA, the CDR3 is TGCAGTGCTAGTAAACAAGGAGGGGGGGCGGTTGGCTACACCTTC. It is translated as CSASKQGGGAVGYTF.

This chain connects TRBV10-3 to TRBJ1-1; possible D gene TRBD1, 5 bases. The length of the CDR3 is 13 residues. The V end was cut by 6 bases, the J end by 2 bases, with 10 bases between. CDR1 is ENHRY and CDR2 is SYGVKD in the germline V gene. CDR3 DNA sequence: TGTGCCATCAGGATGGGGGGTAACACTGAAGCTTTCTTT. This encodes CAIRMGGNTEAFF.

With respect to this clone: This CDR3 is also generated by other DNA sequences in the sample. V and J are TRBV9 and TRBJ2-3; tentatively, D is TRBD2 (5 bases). Germline CDR1 reads SGDLS; CDR2 reads YYNGEE. Trimming pared 4 bases from V and 3 bases from J, leaving 12 bases between. The CDR3 totals 14 residues. DNA for the CDR3: TGTGCCAGCAGCCCGCCGGGAAGTACAGATACGCAGTATTTT. Protein: CASSPPGSTDTQYF. The whole variable domain, remainder taken from reference TRBV9 and TRBJ2-3, is DSGVTQTPKHLITATGQRVTLRCSPRSGDLSVYWYQQSLDQGLQFLIQYYNGEERAKGNILERFSAQQFPDLHSELNLSSLELGDSALYFCASSPPGSTDTQYFGPGTRLTVL.

This clone was seen only once. The chain links TRBV19 to TRBJ1-2, with D perhaps TRBD1 (5 bases). The CDR3 sequence is 13 residues long. The ends were cut back, 7 bases at V and 8 bases at J, with 17 bases in the middle. Germline lookup yields CDR1 LNHDA and CDR2 SQIVND (reference sequence). The CDR3 loop reads CASKSLGGRGYTF. The CDR3 DNA follows: TGTGCCAGTAAGAGCCTGGGGGGTAGGGGCTACACCTTC.

The chain joins TRBV18 to TRBJ2-2; D is undetermined. The CDR3 has 15 amino acids. The V gene lost 4 bases and the J gene lost 3 bases, with 12 bases spanning the gap. CDR1 is KGHSH and CDR2 is LQKENI in the germline V gene. Here the CDR3 reads CASSLTRSDTGELFF. The CDR3 DNA reads as TGTGCCAGCTCACTAACAAGGAGCGACACCGGGGAGCTGTTTTTT. The full variable domain, its missing parts supplied by reference TRBV18 and TRBJ2-2, is NAGVMQNPRHLVRRRGQEARLRCSPMKGHSHVYWYRQLPEEGLKFMVYLQKENIIDESGMPKERFSAEFPKEGPSILRIQQVVRGDSAAYFCASSLTRSDTGELFFGEGSRLTVL.

The chain is built from TRBV5-6 and TRBJ2-6; D may be TRBD2 (7 bases). The CDR3 has 18 residues. The V gene's germline CDR1 is SGHDT and CDR2 YYEEEE. V was clipped by 6 bases and J by 0 bases, with 19 bases between them. The CDR3 DNA follows: TGTGCCAGCAACCTTCCCCGGGGGGCGGTCTCTGGGGCCAACGTCCTGACTTTC. It translates to CASNLPRGAVSGANVLTF.

This clone was recorded once. The chain is built from TRBV11-1 and TRBJ2-1; the D gene is possibly TRBD1 (5 bases). There are 13 residues in the CDR3. Trimming left V 6 bases short and J 4 bases short, with 10 bases between. In germline, CDR1 is SGHAT, CDR2 FQDESV (reference sequence). The CDR3 is CASRQRQYNEQFF. As DNA, the CDR3 is TGTGCCAGCAGGCAAAGACAGTACAATGAGCAGTTCTTC.

Here the CDR3 DNA reads TGTGCCAGCAGCGTAAGTCCTAGCTTGGGCGCGGAGACCCAGTACTTC. It translates to CASSVSPSLGAETQYF. This chain connects TRBV9 to TRBJ2-5, with D maybe TRBD2 (5 bases). Germline V gene lookup returns CDR1 SGDLS and CDR2 YYNGEE. V shed 1 base and J shed 5 bases, with 18 bases lying between them. This CDR3 is built from 16 residues.

The chain uses TRBV13 and TRBJ2-3; 10 nucleotides match TRBD2. The CDR3 consists of 15 residues. Unmatched junction bases numbered 6, after V lost 5 bases and J lost 4 bases. From germline, CDR1 is PRHDT and CDR2 FYEKMQ (reference sequence). For the CDR3, the DNA is TGTGCCAGCAGCCTACTAGCGGGGAGGGCAGATACGCAGTATTTT. Translation: CASSLLAGRADTQYF.

The chain uses TRBV5-6 and TRBJ2-1; TRBD2 matches at 12 bases. Germline loops: CDR1 SGHDT, CDR2 YYEEEE. The CDR3 is 17 amino acids. Losses at the gene ends were 2 bases for V and 9 bases for J; bases not matched to a gene: 12. Here the CDR3 DNA reads TGTGCCAGCAGCTTAACCAGACTAGCGGGAGCCCCCGGTGAGCAGTTCTTC. Translated, it gives CASSLTRLAGAPGEQFF.

This chain links TRBV7-9 with TRBJ1-5, with D maybe TRBD1 (5 bases). This CDR3 is built from 13 residues. Trimming cost V 6 bases and J 7 bases, with 13 bases left between them. Germline V lookup: CDR1 SEHNR, CDR2 FQNEAQ (reference sequence). CDR3 sequence reads: CASSKIQDQPQHF. The DNA of the CDR3 is TGTGCCAGCAGTAAGATACAGGACCAGCCCCAGCATTTT.

The CDR3 is CASSQDGGGAAEQYF. The CDR3 coding sequence is TGCGCCAGCAGCCAAGATGGAGGAGGGGCCGCCGAGCAGTACTTC. The chain has TRBV4-3 and TRBJ2-7; D perhaps matches TRBD2 (6 bases). The CDR3 is made up of 15 amino acids. Trimming took 0 bases from V and 6 from J, leaving 15 bases between them. The germline CDR1 and CDR2 sequences are LGHNA and YSLEER.

The rearrangement links TRBV5-6 to TRBJ2-2, with no clear D. Germline V gene sequence: CDR1 SGHDT, CDR2 YYEEEE. This CDR3 region has 12 residues. Between the trimmed V and J ends, which lost 6 bases and 6 bases, there was a span of 9 bases. DNA for the CDR3: TGTGCCAGCAAATCAGAAGCCGGGGAGCTGTTTTTT. This codes for CASKSEAGELFF.

The chain couples TRBV6-6 to TRBJ2-5; no clear D. This CDR3 has 11 amino acids. V lost 8 bases and J lost 5, with 9 bases in between. Germline CDR1 MNHNY, CDR2 SVGAGI (reference sequence). This CDR3 is CASASGETQYF. DNA of the CDR3: TGTGCCAGCGCATCCGGGGAGACCCAGTACTTC.

The rearrangement uses TRBV28 and TRBJ2-6; tentative D call: TRBD1 (6 bases). With 2 bases removed from V and 0 bases from J, the gap between germline ends came to 11 bases. Looked up from germline, CDR1 is MDHEN and CDR2 is SYDVKM. The CDR3 consists of 17 residues. The DNA of the CDR3 is TGTGCCAGCAGTTTAGGTGGGGGCGCCTCTGGGGCCAACGTCCTGACTTTC. Its translation is CASSLGGGASGANVLTF.

The chain links TRBV7-2 to TRBJ2-7, with D tentatively TRBD2 (5 bases). Germline CDR1 SGHTA, CDR2 FQGNSA. V lost 1 base, J lost 5 bases, and 15 bases lay in between. The CDR3 totals 15 residues. DNA for the CDR3: TGTGCCAGCAGCTTAGTTCGGTGGGAGTCCCACGAGCAGTACTTC. Translated, it gives CASSLVRWESHEQYF.

V gene TRBV7-2 combines with J gene TRBJ2-5; D is perhaps TRBD2 (7 bases). Deletions cut 4 bases from V and 1 base from J, with 16 bases between. Germline CDR1 and CDR2: SGHTA and FQGNSA. CDR3 length: 16 residues. DNA for the CDR3: TGTGCCAGCAGCTCTTTTTGGGGGGGGCCCCAAGAGACCCAGTACTTC. This gives the protein CASSSFWGGPQETQYF. Together with reference TRBV7-2 and TRBJ2-5, the CDR3 gives the full variable domain: GAGVSQSPSNKVTEKGKDVELRCDPISGHTALYWYRQSLGQGLEFLIYFQGNSAPDKSGLPSDRFSAERTGGSVSTLTIQRTQQEDSAVYLCASSSFWGGPQETQYFGPGTRLLVL.

The chain carries TRBV19 and TRBJ2-3, with D possibly TRBD2 on 5 matching bases. The CDR3 contains 16 residues. With 1 base removed from V and 4 bases from J, the gap between germline ends came to 15 bases. Looked up from germline, CDR1 is LNHDA and CDR2 is SQIVND (reference sequence). CDR3 nucleotides: TGTGCCAGTAGTATAGGGTCCGGGGTGCCCTCAGATACGCAGTATTTT. Translating gives CASSIGSGVPSDTQYF.

CDR3 DNA: TGCGCCAGCAGCAGGGGCCAGGGGGGTTCATACAATGAGCAGTTCTTC. This sequence encodes CASSRGQGGSYNEQFF. The chain links TRBV5-1 to TRBJ2-1, with D possibly being TRBD1 (7 bases). In germline, CDR1 is SGHRS, CDR2 YFSETQ. The CDR3 consists of 16 residues. V lost 4 bases to trimming and J lost 4 bases, with 18 bases between them.

The genes are TRBV5-1 and TRBJ2-3, with 7 bases that match TRBD2. CDR3 size: 17 residues. The J segment lost 6 bases and the V segment lost 3 bases, leaving 16 bases of the junction unmatched. CDR1 is SGHRS, CDR2 YFSETQ, per germline. In DNA form, the CDR3 reads TGCGCCAGCAGCTCGACTCCTGGGGACTACCCCCCGGATACGCAGTATTTT. As protein: CASSSTPGDYPPDTQYF.